The 14 T cell receptor beta chains reported below all come from one sample, sequenced in a study of brain T cells in children with intractable seizures. As for time point: blood from clinic visit 5 months post-surgery; TSC patient then seizure free. This table comes from immunoSEQ multiplex PCR, and its TCRdb copy is limited to in-frame clones, with some not included. The table lists about 340,000 clones, about 93% of them singletons. The sample was peripheral blood, taken approximately 5 months after surgery. Receptors were obtained from a boy under three years old with tuberous sclerosis and intractable seizures.

The chain carries TRBV2 and TRBJ1-5, with D unclear. The CDR3 spans 16 residues. V lost 6 bases and J lost 0, with 15 bases in between. The germline V gene has CDR1 SNHLY and CDR2 FYNNEI. The CDR3 DNA is TGTGCCAGCAGCCATGACACCCAAGATAGCAATCAGCCCCAGCATTTT. Translation gives CASSHDTQDSNQPQHF.

The chain links TRBV5-5 to TRBJ2-3; the match to TRBD1 covers 10 bases. The V and J ends lost 7 bases and 2 bases, in that order; junction bases with no gene match: 7. The germline V gene encodes CDR1 SGHKS and CDR2 YYEKEE (reference sequence). This CDR3 has 15 amino acids. The CDR3 DNA reads TGTGCCAGCGGACAGGGGGATCTGGTCACAGATACGCAGTATTTT. As protein: CASGQGDLVTDTQYF.

The chain combines TRBV10-1 with TRBJ2-1; no definite D call. Trimming left V 6 bases short and J 0 bases short, with 12 bases between. This CDR3 has 15 residues. Germline V gene data show CDR1 as WNHNN and CDR2 as SYGVQD (reference sequence). The CDR3 region has the DNA TGCGCCAGCAGGGACGGAACCAGCTCCTACAATGAGCAGTTCTTC. Its protein is CASRDGTSSYNEQFF.

The V gene is TRBV9, the J gene TRBJ2-1; 9 bases fit TRBD1. CDR1 and CDR2 (germline): SGDLS, YYNGEE. CDR3 length equals 16 residues. Losses at the gene ends were 0 bases for V and 6 bases for J; bases not matched to a gene: 7. CDR3 bases: TGTGCCAGCAGCGTAGTTGCGGGACAGGGACGCAATGAGCAGTTCTTC. Encoded protein: CASSVVAGQGRNEQFF.

The gene calls are TRBV14 and TRBJ2-1; tentative D call: TRBD2 (5 bases). The CDR3 loop spans 16 amino acids. Per the germline V gene, CDR1 is SGHDN and CDR2 is FVKESK. Trimming cost V 3 bases and J 2 bases, with 14 bases left between them. The CDR3 nucleotides are TGTGCCAGCAGCCAGTTAGCCGGGAACCCCTACAATGAGCAGTTCTTC. It yields the protein CASSQLAGNPYNEQFF.

The V and J genes are TRBV2 and TRBJ2-5; weak D call: TRBD1 (6 bases). V was shortened by 3 bases and J by 1 base, with 12 bases between the two germline ends. CDR3 length: 15 amino acids. CDR1 and CDR2 from the germline V gene are SNHLY and FYNNEI. CDR3 DNA: TGTGCCAGCAGTGAGGTCTGGACAGTCCAAGAGACCCAGTACTTC. Its translation: CASSEVWTVQETQYF.

The chain employs TRBV3-1 (or the pseudogene TRBV3-2) and TRBJ1-1, with 9 bases aligning to TRBD1. The CDR3 loop spans 16 amino acids. CDR1 and CDR2 (germline): LGHDT, YNNKEL (reference sequence). V was clipped by 4 bases and J by 4 bases; unmatched bases: 10. CDR3 sequence reads: CASSLYRGLMVTEAFF. The CDR3 coding sequence is TGTGCCAGCAGCCTCTACAGGGGGCTTATGGTCACTGAAGCTTTCTTT.

V is TRBV6-5 and J is TRBJ1-2, with D unclear. The V and J ends lost 5 bases and 4 bases respectively, with 14 bases between them. The CDR3 consists of 14 residues. The germline V gene encodes CDR1 MNHEY and CDR2 SVGAGI. CDR3 coding DNA: TGTGCCAGCAGTCCGCCGACCGCTGGCTATGGCTACACCTTC. Protein product: CASSPPTAGYGYTF.

The chain uses TRBV13 and TRBJ1-1; 7 nucleotides agree with TRBD1. Germline CDR1 and CDR2: PRHDT and FYEKMQ (reference sequence). V lost 3 bases to trimming and J lost 1 base; unmatched junction nucleotides: 2. The CDR3 sequence is 14 residues long. The chain's CDR3 is CASSFTGENTEAFF. The CDR3 nucleotides read TGTGCCAGCAGCTTTACAGGGGAGAACACTGAAGCTTTCTTT. The entire variable domain, with the rest obtained from reference TRBV13 and TRBJ1-1, is as follows: AAGVIQSPRHLIKEKRETATLKCYPIPRHDTVYWYQQGPGQDPQFLISFYEKMQSDKGSIPDRFSAQQFSDYHSELNMSSLELGDSALYFCASSFTGENTEAFFGQGTRLTVV.

The chain has TRBV10-3 and TRBJ2-3, with 7 nucleotides matching TRBD2. The V segment lost 10 bases and the J segment 3 bases; nucleotides outside the gene matches: 4. This CDR3 spans 12 amino acids. The germline gives CDR1 ENHRY, CDR2 SYGVKD. The CDR3 DNA sequence: TGTGCCAGCCGGGGGGTTACAGATACGCAGTATTTT. This encodes CASRGVTDTQYF.

This sequence joins TRBV7-2 and TRBJ2-7; no clear D. Germline V CDR1 and CDR2: SGHTA, FQGNSA. Trimming stripped 1 base from V and 5 bases from J, with 12 bases between. The CDR3 extends over 14 amino acids. This chain's CDR3 is CASSLGGKLNEQYF. CDR3 nucleotides: TGTGCCAGCAGCTTAGGAGGAAAGTTGAACGAGCAGTACTTC.

This rearrangement joins TRBV25-1 to TRBJ2-7; 8 nucleotides line up with TRBD2. The germline gives CDR1 MGHDK, CDR2 SYGVNS. V was clipped by 1 base and J by 4 bases; unmatched bases: 9. The CDR3 loop spans 16 amino acids. DNA for the CDR3: TGTGCCAGCAGTGAATCGGGGAGACTAGCGCCTTACGAGCAGTACTTC. Amino acids: CASSESGRLAPYEQYF.

Details on this clone: This sample also contains other DNA sequences that code for the same CDR3. This chain joins TRBV3-1 (or the pseudogene TRBV3-2) and TRBJ2-7, with D unresolved. V dropped 1 base and J dropped 2 bases, with 3 bases sitting between them. CDR1 is LGHDT, CDR2 YNNKEL, per germline (reference sequence). The CDR3 extends over 12 amino acids. CDR3 loop: CASSQGPYEQYF. The CDR3, as DNA: TGTGCCAGCAGCCAAGGTCCCTACGAGCAGTACTTC.

The V call is TRBV7-9, the J call TRBJ2-2; D is possibly TRBD1 or TRBD2 (5 bases each). CDR3 size: 16 residues. The V gene's germline CDR1 is SEHNR and CDR2 FQNEAQ (reference sequence). V was clipped by 5 bases and J by 1 base, with 14 bases between them. The CDR3 region has the DNA TGTGCCAGCAGCCCGACCGGGACGGTGAACACCGGGGAGCTGTTTTTT. Protein sequence: CASSPTGTVNTGELFF.